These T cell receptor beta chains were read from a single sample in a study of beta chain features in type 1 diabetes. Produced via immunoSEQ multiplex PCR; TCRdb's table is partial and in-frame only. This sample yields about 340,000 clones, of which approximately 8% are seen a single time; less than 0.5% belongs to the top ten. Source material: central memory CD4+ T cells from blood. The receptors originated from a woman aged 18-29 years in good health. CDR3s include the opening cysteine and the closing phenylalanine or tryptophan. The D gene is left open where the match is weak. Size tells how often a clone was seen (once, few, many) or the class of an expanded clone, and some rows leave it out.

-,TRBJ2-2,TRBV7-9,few,CASRTGSAGELFF,TGTGCCAGCAGAACAGGGTCGGCCGGGGAGCTGTTTTTT
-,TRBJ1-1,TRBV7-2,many,CASSLEGKVNTEAFF,TGTGCCAGCAGCTTAGAGGGTAAGGTGAACACTGAAGCTTTCTTT
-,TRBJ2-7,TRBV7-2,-,CASTKASPYEQYF,TGTGCCAGCACCAAAGCGTCCCCCTACGAGCAGTACTTC
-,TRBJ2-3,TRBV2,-,CASSQRASPNTDTQYF,TGTGCCAGCAGCCAACGGGCTAGCCCGAACACAGATACGCAGTATTTT
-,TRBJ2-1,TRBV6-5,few,CASSTNNEQFF,TGTGCCAGCAGCACTAACAATGAGCAGTTCTTC
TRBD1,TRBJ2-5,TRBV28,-,CASRQGSETQYF,TGTGCCAGCCGACAGGGAAGCGAGACCCAGTACTTC
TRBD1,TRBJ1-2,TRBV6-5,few,CASSRDRGLVNGYTF,TGTGCCAGCAGTCGGGACAGGGGGCTGGTCAATGGCTACACCTTC
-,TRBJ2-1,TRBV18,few,CASSQRTISSYNEQFF,TGTGCCAGCTCACAGCGAACCATTAGCTCCTACAATGAGCAGTTCTTC
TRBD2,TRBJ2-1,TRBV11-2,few,CASSLDLSGRDVEQFF,TGTGCCAGCAGCTTAGATCTTAGCGGGAGGGATGTTGAGCAGTTCTTC
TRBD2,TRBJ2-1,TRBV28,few,CASSDPGLAGNEQFF,TGTGCCAGCAGTGATCCGGGACTAGCGGGAAATGAGCAGTTCTTC
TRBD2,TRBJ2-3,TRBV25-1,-,CASSAGLAGVVSTDTQYF,TGTGCCAGCAGTGCCGGACTAGCGGGAGTGGTAAGCACAGATACGCAGTATTTT
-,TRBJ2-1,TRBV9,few,CASSVDEGEQFF,TGTGCCAGCAGCGTAGACGAGGGTGAGCAGTTCTTC
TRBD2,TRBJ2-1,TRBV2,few,CASRQLAGGGNEQFF,TGTGCCAGCAGACAGCTAGCGGGAGGGGGCAATGAGCAGTTCTTC
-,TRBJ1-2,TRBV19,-,CASSYDSYGYTF,TGTGCCAGTAGTTACGACAGCTATGGCTACACCTTC
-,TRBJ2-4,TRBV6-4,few,CASSGRKNIQYF,TGTGCCAGTAGCGGACGCAAAAACATTCAGTACTTC
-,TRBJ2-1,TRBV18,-,CASSSRADNEQFF,TGTGCCAGCTCATCCCGGGCCGACAATGAGCAGTTCTTC
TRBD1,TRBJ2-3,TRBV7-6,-,CASSPKQGVTDTQYF,TGTGCCAGCAGTCCTAAACAGGGGGTCACAGATACGCAGTATTTT
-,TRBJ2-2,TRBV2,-,CASAGRGRNTGELFF,TGTGCCAGTGCTGGCCGAGGACGGAACACCGGGGAGCTGTTTTTT
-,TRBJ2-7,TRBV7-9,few,CASSLWGSYEQYF,TGTGCCAGCAGCTTATGGGGGTCCTACGAGCAGTACTTC
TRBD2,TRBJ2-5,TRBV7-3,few,CASSLTSGGTQYF,TGTGCCAGCAGCTTAACTAGCGGGGGCACCCAGTACTTC
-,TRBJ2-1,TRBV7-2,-,CASSLSQTQFF,TGTGCCAGCAGCTTAAGCCAGACGCAGTTCTTC
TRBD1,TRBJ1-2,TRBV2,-,CASSGDRGSGYTF,TGTGCCAGCAGTGGGGACAGGGGTAGCGGCTACACCTTC
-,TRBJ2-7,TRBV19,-,CASSAGHAYEQYF,TGTGCCAGTAGTGCGGGACACGCCTACGAGCAGTACTTC